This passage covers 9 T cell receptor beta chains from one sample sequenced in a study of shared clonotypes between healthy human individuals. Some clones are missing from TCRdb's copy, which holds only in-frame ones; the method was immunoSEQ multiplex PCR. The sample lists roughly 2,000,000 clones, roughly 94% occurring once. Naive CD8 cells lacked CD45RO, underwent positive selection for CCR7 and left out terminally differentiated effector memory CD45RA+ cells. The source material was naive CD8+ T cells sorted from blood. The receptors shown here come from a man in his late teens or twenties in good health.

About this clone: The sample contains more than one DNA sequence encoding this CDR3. The CDR3 region is CASSVGWGADYGYTF. The CDR3 DNA reads TGTGCCAGCAGCGTAGGATGGGGGGCTGACTATGGCTACACCTTC. This chain connects TRBV9 to TRBJ1-2, with D possibly TRBD1 on 6 matching bases. V was pared by 0 bases and J by 3 bases, with 12 bases between. The germline gives CDR1 SGDLS, CDR2 YYNGEE. This CDR3 spans 15 amino acids. The full variable domain, with the rest looked up from reference TRBV9 and TRBJ1-2, is DSGVTQTPKHLITATGQRVTLRCSPRSGDLSVYWYQQSLDQGLQFLIQYYNGEERAKGNILERFSAQQFPDLHSELNLSSLELGDSALYFCASSVGWGADYGYTFGSGTRLTVV.

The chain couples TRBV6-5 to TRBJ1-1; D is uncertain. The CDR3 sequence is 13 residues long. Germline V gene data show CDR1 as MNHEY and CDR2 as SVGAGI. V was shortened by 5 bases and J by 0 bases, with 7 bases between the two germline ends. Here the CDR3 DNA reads TGTGCCAGCAGTACTGGAGTGAACACTGAAGCTTTCTTT. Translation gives CASSTGVNTEAFF.

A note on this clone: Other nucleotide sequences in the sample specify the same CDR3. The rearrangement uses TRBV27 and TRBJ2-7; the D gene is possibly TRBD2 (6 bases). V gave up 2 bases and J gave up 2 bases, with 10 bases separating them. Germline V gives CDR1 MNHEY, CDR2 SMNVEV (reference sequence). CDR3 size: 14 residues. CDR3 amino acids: CASSLGPGAYEQYF. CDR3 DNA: TGTGCCAGCAGTTTAGGTCCGGGGGCCTACGAGCAGTACTTC.

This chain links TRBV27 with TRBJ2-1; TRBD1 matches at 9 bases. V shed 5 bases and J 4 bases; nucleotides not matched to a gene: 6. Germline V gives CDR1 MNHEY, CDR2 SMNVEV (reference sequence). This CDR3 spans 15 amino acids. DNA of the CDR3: TGTGCCAGCAGTGCCACAGGGGGCGCATACAATGAGCAGTTCTTC. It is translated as CASSATGGAYNEQFF.

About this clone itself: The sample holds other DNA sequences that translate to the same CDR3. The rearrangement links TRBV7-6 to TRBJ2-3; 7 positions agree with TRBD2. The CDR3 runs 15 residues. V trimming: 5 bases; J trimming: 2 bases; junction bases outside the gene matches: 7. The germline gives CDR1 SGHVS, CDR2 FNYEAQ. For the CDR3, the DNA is TGTGCCAGCAGCCTAGGCGGGGGATTCACAGATACGCAGTATTTT. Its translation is CASSLGGGFTDTQYF. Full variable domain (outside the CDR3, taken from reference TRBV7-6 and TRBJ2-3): GAGVSQSPRYKVTKRGQDVALRCDPISGHVSLYWYRQALGQGPEFLTYFNYEAQQDKSGLPNDRFSAERPEGSISTLTIQRTEQRDSAMYRCASSLGGGFTDTQYFGPGTRLTVL.

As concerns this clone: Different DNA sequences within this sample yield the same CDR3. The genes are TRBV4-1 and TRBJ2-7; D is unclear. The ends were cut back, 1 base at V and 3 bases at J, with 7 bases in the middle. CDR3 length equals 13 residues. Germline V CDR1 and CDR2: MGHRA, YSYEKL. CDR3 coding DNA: TGCGCCAGCAGCCAAGGCCGTATCTACGAGCAGTACTTC. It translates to CASSQGRIYEQYF.

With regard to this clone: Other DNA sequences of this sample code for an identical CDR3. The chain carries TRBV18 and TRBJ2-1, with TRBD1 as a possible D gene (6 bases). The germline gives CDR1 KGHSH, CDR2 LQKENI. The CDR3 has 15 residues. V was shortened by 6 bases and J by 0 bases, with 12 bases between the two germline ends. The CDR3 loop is CASSPGQSSYNEQFF. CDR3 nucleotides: TGTGCCAGCTCCCCTGGACAGTCCTCCTACAATGAGCAGTTCTTC.

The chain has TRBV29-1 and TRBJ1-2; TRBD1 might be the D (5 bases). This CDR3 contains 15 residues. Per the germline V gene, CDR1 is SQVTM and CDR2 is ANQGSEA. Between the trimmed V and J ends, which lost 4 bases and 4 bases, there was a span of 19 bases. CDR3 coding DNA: TGCAGCGTTGTAGCAAGGACGGGGCTGACCTATGGCTACACCTTC. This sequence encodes CSVVARTGLTYGYTF.

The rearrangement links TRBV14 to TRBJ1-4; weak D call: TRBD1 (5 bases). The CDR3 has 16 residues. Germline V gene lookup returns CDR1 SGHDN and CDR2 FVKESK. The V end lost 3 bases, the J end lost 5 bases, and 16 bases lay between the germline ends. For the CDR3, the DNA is TGTGCCAGCAGCCAGGGCAAGAGGGGCAAAAATGAAAAACTGTTTTTT. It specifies CASSQGKRGKNEKLFF.